This T cell receptor (beta chain) was identified during a study of persistence of HIV-infected CD4 T cells. The study, taken as a whole, reports: CMV- and Gag-responding cells had lower TCRbeta richness than CD3/CD28-responding cells.

Sequencing used immunoSEQ version 4 in survey mode. TCRdb's table, derived via immunoSEQ multiplex PCR, lists solely in-frame clones and lacks some. The table lists roughly 16,000 clones, 65% of them singletons. Lysates of CMV-infected fibroblasts at 9.5 to 10 ug/mL stimulated these cells. CD4+ T cells upregulating both CD40 ligand and CD69 were sorted as responding cells. Stimulated PBMCs had first been depleted of CD8+ T cells. As regards this clone: The antigen is undetermined.

Per the germline V gene, CDR1 is GTSNPN and CDR2 is SVGIG (reference sequence). The CDR3 is 14 residues long. Unmatched junction bases numbered 6, after V lost 5 bases and J lost 3 bases. The V and J genes are TRBV30 and TRBJ2-7; 11 bases fit TRBD1. This specimen was CD4+ T cells sorted from PBMCs after approximately 19-hour stimulation, taken from a patient who received antiretroviral therapy. The TCR was taken from an adult woman with HIV who was CMV-seropositive. The DNA for the CDR3 is TGTGCCTGGCGTCGGACAGGGGGCGGCTACGAGCAGTACTTC. Its translation is CAWRRTGGGYEQYF.